One sample yielded the 13 T cell receptor beta chains listed below, sequenced in a study of cytomegalovirus exposure and HLA in healthy donors. Sequenced by immunoSEQ multiplex PCR; TCRdb stores in-frame clones only, minus some. Found here are fewer than 70,000 clones, approximately 95% of them singletons; the top ten hold about 6%. Sequenced material: PBMCs. These receptors all stem from a young woman in good health and CMV-seropositive.

The gene calls are TRBV30 and TRBJ2-1, with 9 bases lining up with TRBD2. Germline CDR1 and CDR2: GTSNPN and SVGIG (reference sequence). Trimming took 4 bases from V and 8 from J; bases not matched to a gene: 6. The CDR3 sequence is 13 residues long. The CDR3, as DNA: TGTGCCTGGACTAGCGGGGCTGGGCATGAGCAGTTCTTC. Translating gives CAWTSGAGHEQFF.

This clone occurred once. The genes are TRBV9 and TRBJ1-1; 9 bases are shared with TRBD1. After removal of 3 bases from V and 1 base from J, the junction contained 4 bases not matched to a gene. Germline assignment: CDR1 SGDLS and CDR2 YYNGEE. The length of the CDR3 is 15 residues. CDR3: CASSAGTGWNTEAFF. As DNA, the CDR3 is TGTGCCAGCAGCGCGGGGACAGGGTGGAACACTGAAGCTTTCTTT.

The rearrangement joins TRBV13 to TRBJ2-1; D perhaps matches TRBD1 (6 bases). The CDR3 loop spans 12 amino acids. Trimming took 3 bases from V and 9 from J, leaving 9 bases between them. Germline CDR1 reads PRHDT; CDR2 reads FYEKMQ (reference sequence). CDR3 amino acids: CASSLRGIEQFF. CDR3 nucleotide sequence: TGTGCCAGCAGCTTGAGGGGGATTGAGCAGTTCTTC.

The chain links TRBV7-2 to TRBJ2-7; 8 positions agree with TRBD2. Germline V gene lookup returns CDR1 SGHTA and CDR2 FQGNSA. The trim removed 3 bases at V and 12 bases at J, leaving 7 bases unmatched. The CDR3 totals 12 residues. The CDR3 DNA reads TGTGCCAGCAGCTTCCGGGAGGGGGTGCGGTACTTC. Translating it yields CASSFREGVRYF. Full variable domain (rest looked up from reference TRBV7-2 and TRBJ2-7): GAGVSQSPSNKVTEKGKDVELRCDPISGHTALYWYRQSLGQGLEFLIYFQGNSAPDKSGLPSDRFSAERTGGSVSTLTIQRTQQEDSAVYLCASSFREGVRYFGPGTRLTVT.

The chain has TRBV30 and TRBJ2-2, with no clear D. Looked up from germline, CDR1 is GTSNPN and CDR2 is SVGIG (reference sequence). This CDR3 has 12 amino acids. Trimming stripped 4 bases from V and 6 bases from J, with 9 bases between. CDR3 in amino acids: CAWNLGPGELFF. The CDR3 coding sequence is TGTGCCTGGAATTTGGGCCCCGGGGAGCTGTTTTTT.

The V call is TRBV5-1, the J call TRBJ1-5; D is possibly TRBD1 (6 bases). This CDR3 is built from 14 residues. Trimming left V 5 bases short and J 4 bases short, with 13 bases between. Looked up from germline, CDR1 is SGHRS and CDR2 is YFSETQ. The CDR3 reads CASRQGDGNQPQHF. In DNA, the CDR3 is TGCGCCAGCAGACAGGGAGACGGTAATCAGCCCCAGCATTTT.

The chain is built from TRBV11-2 and TRBJ1-5; maybe TRBD1 (6 bases). V lost 5 bases and J lost 3, with 20 bases in between. Germline CDR1 and CDR2: SGHAT and FQNNGV. The CDR3 contains 17 residues. CDR3 nucleotides: TGTGCCAGCAGCCCGAGTAAACTCGGACAGATCAATCAGCCCCAGCATTTT. It specifies CASSPSKLGQINQPQHF.

The chain links TRBV29-1 to TRBJ1-1, with no clear D. CDR3 size: 12 residues. Per the germline V gene, CDR1 is SQVTM and CDR2 is ANQGSEA. Trimming took off 3 bases at V and 0 bases at J, with 5 bases between the two ends. CDR3 coding DNA: TGCAGCGTTGACACGGTGAACACTGAAGCTTTCTTT. As protein: CSVDTVNTEAFF.

The rearrangement links TRBV5-4 to TRBJ1-3; 10 positions agree with TRBD1. The trim removed 4 bases at V and 3 bases at J, leaving 4 bases unmatched. Germline CDR1 is SGHNT and CDR2 is YYREEE (reference sequence). The CDR3 spans 15 residues. The CDR3 spells CASSKDRGDGNTIYF. CDR3 nucleotide sequence: TGTGCCAGCAGCAAGGACAGGGGGGATGGAAACACCATATATTTT.

This clone has only one observation. The V gene is TRBV15, the J gene TRBJ2-2, with TRBD2 matching over 8 bases. Trimming cost V 3 bases and J 0 bases; bases outside gene matches: 6. Germline V lookup: CDR1 LNHNV, CDR2 YYDKDF (reference sequence). The CDR3 covers 17 residues. The CDR3 loop reads CATSRGAGEPNTGELFF. The CDR3 DNA is TGTGCCACCAGCAGGGGAGCGGGGGAGCCGAACACCGGGGAGCTGTTTTTT.

The chain carries TRBV29-1 and TRBJ2-1; TRBD2 matches at 11 bases. The V segment lost 2 bases and the J segment 6 bases; nucleotides outside the gene matches: 9. The CDR3 consists of 16 residues. Germline assignment: CDR1 SQVTM and CDR2 ANQGSEA. The CDR3 sequence: CSVEQLAGGRGNEQFF. Written as DNA, the CDR3 is TGCAGCGTTGAACAATTAGCGGGAGGGCGTGGCAATGAGCAGTTCTTC.

The V gene is TRBV29-1, the J gene TRBJ2-1; the match to TRBD2 covers 11 bases. Germline V gives CDR1 SQVTM, CDR2 ANQGSEA. J lost 7 bases, V lost 6 bases, and 2 bases had no gene match. The CDR3 runs to 12 residues. DNA of the CDR3: TGCAGCGTGACTAGCGGGACTAATGAGCAGTTCTTC. Amino acids: CSVTSGTNEQFF.

The chain recombines TRBV10-3 with TRBJ2-1; 8 nucleotides agree with TRBD2. This CDR3 spans 13 amino acids. Looked up from germline, CDR1 is ENHRY and CDR2 is SYGVKD. V dropped 4 bases and J dropped 13; count of bases not matched to a gene: 9. CDR3 coding DNA: TGTGCCATCAGTGGGCAGGGGAGCGGGGGACAGTTCTTC. It encodes CAISGQGSGGQFF.